Presented here are 2 T cell receptor beta chains from one specimen sequenced in a study of T cells after yellow fever vaccination. TCRdb analysed the 5' RACE reads with MiXCR anew, one entry per CDR3 protein. This table has more than 350,000 distinct CDR3 sequences, around 10% appearing once. Here the sequenced sample was PBMCs, taken on the day of the first yellow fever vaccination. These receptors originate from a man younger than 30 who received the YFV17D yellow fever vaccine.

This clonotype was seen more than once but under ten times. The chain couples TRBV4-2 to TRBJ1-1; the D is unclear. Germline lookup yields CDR1 LGHNA and CDR2 YNFKEQ. Trimming took off 2 bases at V and 3 bases at J, with 13 bases between the two ends. The CDR3 has 15 residues. CDR3 DNA: TGTGCCAGCAGCCAATCTCTCGTGGATTACACTGAAGCTTTCTTT. This gives the protein CASSQSLVDYTEAFF.

This clonotype was seen a handful of times. The chain couples TRBV29-1 to TRBJ2-1; D unclear. Trimming removed 4 bases at V and 0 bases at J, with 4 bases between. CDR1 and CDR2 (germline): SQVTM, ANQGSEA. The CDR3 is 12 amino acids. CDR3 in amino acids: CSVAGSYNEQFF. The CDR3 coding sequence is TGCAGCGTTGCCGGCTCCTACAATGAGCAGTTCTTC.